This TCR beta chain was recorded in a study of CD8 T cells in Susac syndrome. RNA totalling 0.5 to 1 ug underwent reverse transcription with random hexamers. From the immunoSEQ multiplex PCR reads, TCRdb called clonotypes with MiXCR, one entry per CDR3 protein. The profile shows about 160,000 distinct CDR3 sequences, approximately 90% of them singletons. TEMRA cells underwent FACS enrichment and CD8+ and CD4+ T cells underwent negative isolation. Trimming stripped 1 base from V and 9 bases from J, with 16 bases between. The CDR3 consists of 15 residues. Germline loops: CDR1 MNHEY, CDR2 SVGAGI. The sample consisted of CD4+ T cells from PBMCs. This chain connects TRBV6-5 to TRBJ2-1; perhaps TRBD1 as D (5 bases). The source is a human donor in good health. The CDR3, as DNA: TGTGCCAGCAGTTACTGGACATCGTCGCCCATTGAGCAGTTCTTC. This gives the protein CASSYWTSSPIEQFF.